This TCR beta chain was sequenced for a study of T-cell memory formation after mild COVID-19. TCRdb re-derived calls from the 5' RACE reads in MiXCR, one entry per CDR3 protein. This sample has hundreds of thousands of distinct CDR3 sequences; approximately 21% occur once, and the top ten carry around 8.4%. The sample holds one count of this clonotype. This CDR3 comprises 20 residues. Deletions cut 7 bases from V and 0 bases from J, with 25 bases between. The germline V gene has CDR1 SGHAT and CDR2 FQNNGV. Sequencing used PBMCs or a T cell subset sorted from them (not recorded which). The chain recombines TRBV11-2 with TRBJ2-6, with a weak D call TRBD1 (7 bases). This receptor was identified in an adult woman who had mild COVID-19 (a few samples of this study predate the infection). Cell type and time point are not known. For the CDR3, the DNA is TGTGCCAGCAATTCGGTAAAAGGGAGGACAGGATCCTCTGGGGCCAACGTCCTGACTTTC. Amino acid sequence: CASNSVKGRTGSSGANVLTF.